This T cell receptor beta chain derives from a study of blood T cell repertoires in COVID-19. In the study overall: Specimens from acute and convalescent COVID-19 originated in the United States, Italy and Spain.

In this sample, this clone turned up once. CDR1 SGDLS and CDR2 YYNGEE come from the germline V gene. The CDR3 is 17 residues long. This table comes from immunoSEQ multiplex PCR, and its TCRdb copy is limited to in-frame clones, with some not included. The sample holds 100,000 to 150,000 clones, around 84% seen once. The source is a man aged 35-49 years with acute COVID-19. Specimen: PBMCs or T cells enriched from blood (not recorded which). V is TRBV9 and J is TRBJ2-3, with 14 bases matching TRBD2. The CDR3 nucleotides are TGTTCGAAACCGGGACTAGCGGGAGTAGGGGGCACAGATACGCAGTATTTT. It translates to CSKPGLAGVGGTDTQYF.